The 27 T cell receptor beta chains below were found in one sample sequenced in a study of tumor-infiltrating lymphocytes in localized non-small cell lung cancer. Only in-frame clones appear in the TCRdb table, and some are missing; sequencing was by immunoSEQ multiplex PCR. The repertoire holds around 6,700 clones, with around 77% as singletons. Sequencing was carried out using lung tumor tissue. Receptors were obtained from a human donor with non-small cell lung cancer.

J is TRBJ1-2 and V is TRBV5-6, with D perhaps matching TRBD1 (5 bases). The CDR3 has 14 residues. Germline V lookup: CDR1 SGHDT, CDR2 YYEEEE. V shed 5 bases and J shed 1 base, with 12 bases lying between them. The CDR3 region has the DNA TGTGCCAGCAGTTACGGGACGTTTAACTATGGCTACACCTTC. Amino acids: CASSYGTFNYGYTF.

The rearrangement joins TRBV11-1 to TRBJ1-1; D gene unclear. In germline, CDR1 is SGHAT, CDR2 FQDESV (reference sequence). The V end was cut by 7 bases, the J end by 1 base, with 13 bases between. The CDR3 is 14 residues long. The CDR3 region is CASKPGFGNTEAFF. The CDR3, as DNA: TGTGCCAGCAAGCCGGGGTTTGGGAACACTGAAGCTTTCTTT.

The chain couples TRBV29-1 to TRBJ1-5, with TRBD1 identical over 12 bases. The CDR3 runs to 15 residues. CDR1 and CDR2 (germline): SQVTM, ANQGSEA. Germline trimming cut 5 bases from V and 5 bases from J; bases unmatched to any gene: 7. The CDR3 nucleotides are TGCAGCGTTCGAAGCGGGACAGGGGGCGATCAGCCCCAGCATTTT. This encodes CSVRSGTGGDQPQHF.

J is TRBJ1-6 and V is TRBV7-2; D gene unclear. V dropped 5 bases and J dropped 10 bases, with 12 bases sitting between them. CDR1 is SGHTA and CDR2 is FQGNSA in the germline V gene. The CDR3 extends over 13 amino acids. The CDR3 DNA follows: TGTGCCAGCAGCCTAATCGGAAGCTCACCCCTCCACTTT. Its translation: CASSLIGSSPLHF.

The chain is built from TRBV14 and TRBJ1-1; D unclear. Per the germline V gene, CDR1 is SGHDN and CDR2 is FVKESK. V was clipped by 0 bases and J by 9 bases, with 8 bases between them. This CDR3 is 12 amino acids long. In DNA, the CDR3 is TGTGCCAGCAGCCAAGATCCCCTCCAAGCTTTCTTT. Its protein is CASSQDPLQAFF.

This clone was counted a few times. The chain recombines TRBV7-2 with TRBJ2-7, with D perhaps matching TRBD1 or TRBD2 (5 bases each). The germline V gene has CDR1 SGHTA and CDR2 FQGNSA. The CDR3 is 11 residues long. Deletions cut 3 bases from V and 7 bases from J, with 7 bases between. CDR3 amino acids: CASSFWGEQYF. The CDR3 bases are TGTGCCAGCAGCTTCTGGGGGGAGCAGTACTTC.

V and J are TRBV6-5 and TRBJ2-4, with D perhaps matching TRBD2 (5 bases). Germline CDR1 reads MNHEY; CDR2 reads SVGAGI. The length of the CDR3 is 15 residues. V was shortened by 4 bases and J by 0 bases, with 10 bases between the two germline ends. The DNA for the CDR3 is TGTGCCAGCAGTTTTGGCGGACTAGCCAAAAACATTCAGTACTTC. This gives the protein CASSFGGLAKNIQYF.

The chain has TRBV6-4 and TRBJ1-5; 9 bases are shared with TRBD1. In germline, CDR1 is MRHNA, CDR2 SNTAGT. CDR3 length equals 14 residues. The V and J ends lost 6 bases and 4 bases, in that order; junction bases with no gene match: 4. CDR3 nucleotide sequence: TGTGCCAGCAGGGTGGGACAGGGTAATCAGCCCCAGCATTTT. It is translated as CASRVGQGNQPQHF.

The V call is TRBV18, the J call TRBJ1-1; D uncertain. The CDR3 runs to 17 residues. Trimming removed 1 base at V and 4 bases at J, with 19 bases between. CDR1 is KGHSH, CDR2 LQKENI, per germline. CDR3 sequence: CASSPHPEAYPSTEAFF. CDR3 nucleotides: TGTGCCAGCTCACCACATCCTGAGGCCTACCCATCCACTGAAGCTTTCTTT.

Comment on this clone: Other DNA sequences in this sample translate to the same CDR3. This chain joins TRBV6-5 and TRBJ1-1, with a possible D match to TRBD1 (6 bases). Germline lookup yields CDR1 MNHEY and CDR2 SVGAGI. V was trimmed by 5 bases and J by 0 bases, leaving 10 bases between them. The CDR3 extends over 14 amino acids. This chain's CDR3 is CASSRDRMNTEAFF. In DNA, the CDR3 is TGTGCCAGCAGTCGTGACAGGATGAACACTGAAGCTTTCTTT.

The genes are TRBV7-2 and TRBJ1-1, with TRBD1 as a possible D gene (5 bases). The CDR3 covers 16 residues. Trimming took 5 bases from V and 0 from J, leaving 16 bases between them. In germline, CDR1 is SGHTA, CDR2 FQGNSA. The CDR3 coding sequence is TGTGCCAGCAGCCGTTGGGGGGGATTGATGAACACTGAAGCTTTCTTT. Protein sequence: CASSRWGGLMNTEAFF.

This clone was detected once. This chain links TRBV7-3 with TRBJ1-1; 7 bases agree with TRBD1. In germline, CDR1 is SGHTA, CDR2 FQGTGA. With 2 bases clipped from V and 0 bases from J, the junction kept 3 bases outside the gene matches. This CDR3 region has 15 residues. The DNA of the CDR3 is TGTGCCAGCAGCTTATCGACAGGGATGAACACTGAAGCTTTCTTT. It translates to CASSLSTGMNTEAFF.

This chain joins TRBV6-5 and TRBJ1-3, with a possible D match to TRBD1 (5 bases). Germline V CDR1 and CDR2: MNHEY, SVGAGI. The CDR3 has 14 amino acids. With 2 bases removed from V and 4 bases from J, the gap between germline ends came to 9 bases. CDR3 DNA: TGTGCCAGCAGTTACGGGGGTCAAGGAAACACCATATATTTT. It specifies CASSYGGQGNTIYF.

This chain connects TRBV10-2 to TRBJ2-1; 15 bases are shared with TRBD2. This CDR3 is 16 amino acids long. Trimming at V came to 6 bases and at J to 4 bases, leaving 4 bases not matched to a gene. CDR1 WSHSY and CDR2 SAAADI come from the germline V gene. The CDR3 sequence: CASRPGLAGGYNEQFF. CDR3 sequence (DNA): TGCGCCAGCAGACCTGGACTAGCGGGAGGGTACAATGAGCAGTTCTTC.

The chain couples TRBV29-1 to TRBJ2-5, with TRBD1 as a possible D gene (6 bases). The J call may not be correct, given that the DNA end is closer to TRBJ2-7. Germline-derived CDR1 and CDR2 are SQVTM and ANQGSEA. This CDR3 is 13 amino acids long. The chain's CDR3 is CSVDQGSAYEQYF. Here the CDR3 DNA reads TGCAGCGTTGACCAGGGGTCAGCCTACGAGCAGTACTTC.

This clone was seen more than once but under ten times. V gene TRBV4-2 combines with J gene TRBJ2-7; 12 positions agree with TRBD1. CDR1 and CDR2 (germline): LGHNA, YNFKEQ. Trimming took 4 bases from V and 1 from J; bases not matched to a gene: 11. The CDR3 has 18 residues. CDR3 DNA: TGTGCCAGCAGCCCTCTAACCGGGACAGGGGGCTCGTCCTACGAGCAGTACTTC. This codes for CASSPLTGTGGSSYEQYF.

The chain combines TRBV7-9 with TRBJ2-2; no reliable D call. This CDR3 comprises 14 residues. CDR1 and CDR2 (germline): SEHNR, FQNEAQ (reference sequence). Between the trimmed V and J ends, which lost 6 bases and 8 bases, there was a span of 16 bases. The CDR3 coding sequence is TGTGCCAGCAGATCTACCGGGTTCGCGGGGGAGCTGTTTTTT. Translating gives CASRSTGFAGELFF. The full variable domain, its missing parts supplied by reference TRBV7-9 and TRBJ2-2, is DTGVSQNPRHKITKRGQNVTFRCDPISEHNRLYWYRQTLGQGPEFLTYFQNEAQLEKSRLLSDRFSAERPKGSFSTLEIQRTEQGDSAMYLCASRSTGFAGELFFGEGSRLTVL.

This clone was recorded once. The V and J genes are TRBV9 and TRBJ2-5, with D uncertain. Trimming removed 3 bases at V and 0 bases at J, with 9 bases between. The CDR3 is 14 residues long. From germline, CDR1 is SGDLS and CDR2 YYNGEE. CDR3 nucleotide sequence: TGTGCCAGCAGCGGCCGGGCCTACCAAGAGACCCAGTACTTC. It codes for CASSGRAYQETQYF. Filled out from reference TRBV9 and TRBJ2-5, the complete variable domain reads DSGVTQTPKHLITATGQRVTLRCSPRSGDLSVYWYQQSLDQGLQFLIQYYNGEERAKGNILERFSAQQFPDLHSELNLSSLELGDSALYFCASSGRAYQETQYFGPGTRLLVL.

The chain uses TRBV5-4 and TRBJ2-2; tentatively, D is TRBD2 (6 bases). V was pared by 4 bases and J by 1 base, with 17 bases between. This CDR3 is 17 amino acids long. Germline V gene lookup returns CDR1 SGHNT and CDR2 YYREEE (reference sequence). CDR3 in amino acids: CASSLSFSGKNTGELFF. The CDR3 DNA sequence: TGTGCCAGCAGCCTTTCGTTTAGCGGCAAGAACACCGGGGAGCTGTTTTTT.

CDR3 nucleotide sequence: TGTGCCTGGAGTGTACGACAGGGATATTTTCAGCCCCAGCATTTT. It is translated as CAWSVRQGYFQPQHF. J is TRBJ1-5 and V is TRBV30; 7 nucleotides agree with TRBD1. The CDR3 contains 15 residues. Trimming cost V 0 bases and J 6 bases; bases outside gene matches: 8. Germline CDR1 reads GTSNPN; CDR2 reads SVGIG (reference sequence).

Points on this clone: The germline gene is not matched at one end of the junction; a read error may be the cause. This rearrangement joins TRBV30 to TRBJ1-1; D gene ambiguous. Germline V gene lookup returns CDR1 GTSNPN and CDR2 SVGIG (reference sequence). This CDR3 comprises 14 residues. The CDR3 region is CAWSVRGRNAEAFF. CDR3 coding DNA: TGTGCCTGGAGTGTACGAGGGAGGAACGCTGAAGCTTTCTTT.

As DNA, the CDR3 is TGTGCCTGGAGTGTACAGGGAGTGGGTTTGGAGACCCAGTACTTC. It encodes CAWSVQGVGLETQYF. The V and J genes are TRBV30 and TRBJ2-5; D possibly corresponds to TRBD1 (6 bases). This CDR3 contains 15 residues. Germline values: CDR1 GTSNPN, CDR2 SVGIG (reference sequence). V was shortened by 0 bases and J by 5 bases, with 16 bases between the two germline ends.

Written as DNA, the CDR3 is TGTGCCAGCACTAGCGGGAGTAACGGAGTCTACGAGCAGTACTTC. This translates into CASTSGSNGVYEQYF. The chain employs TRBV6-1 and TRBJ2-7, with 10 bases identical to TRBD2. This CDR3 has 15 amino acids. Germline values: CDR1 MNHNS, CDR2 SASEGT. V dropped 7 bases and J dropped 3; count of bases not matched to a gene: 9.

Points on this clone: A junction end diverges from the germline sequence, so it may reflect a read error. The chain recombines TRBV5-1 with TRBJ1-1; maybe TRBD1 (6 bases). Germline CDR1 is SGHRS and CDR2 is YFSETQ. The CDR3 is 14 amino acids. CDR3 loop: CASRLDSLNTEAFF. The DNA for the CDR3 is TGCGCCAGCAGGTTGGACAGCTTGAACACTGAAGCTTTCTTT.

This chain links TRBV11-3 with TRBJ2-2; the D gene is possibly TRBD1 (6 bases). CDR1 is SGHNT and CDR2 is YENEEA in the germline V gene. This CDR3 is 15 amino acids long. Trimming removed 4 bases at V and 5 bases at J, with 14 bases between. The CDR3 reads CASSSRQARTGELFF. CDR3 in DNA: TGTGCCAGCAGCTCTAGACAGGCCCGAACCGGGGAGCTGTTTTTT.

The chain is built from TRBV7-9 and TRBJ1-2; D might be TRBD1 (5 bases). The germline V gene encodes CDR1 SEHNR and CDR2 FQNEAQ (reference sequence). The CDR3 extends over 14 amino acids. The V and J ends lost 6 bases and 4 bases respectively, with 15 bases between them. The CDR3: CASRPDSLIYGYTF. The CDR3, as DNA: TGTGCCAGCAGACCAGACAGTTTGATCTATGGCTACACCTTC.

The chain has TRBV15 and TRBJ1-4; 7 bases fit TRBD1. The length of the CDR3 is 17 residues. J was trimmed by 0 bases and V by 5 bases; bases with no gene match: 9. Germline V lookup: CDR1 LNHNV, CDR2 YYDKDF (reference sequence). CDR3 amino acids: CATSSRGTVATNEKLFF. The CDR3 DNA reads TGTGCCACCAGCTCCCGGGGGACAGTTGCAACTAATGAAAAACTGTTTTTT.